This is a list of T cell receptor beta chains from one sample in a study of response to subunit inactivated influenza vaccine. From the RT-PCR reads, TCRdb called clonotypes with MiXCR, one entry per CDR3 protein. This table holds about 650,000 distinct CDR3 sequences, 15% to 18% found once. This sample comprised PBMCs from blood, obtained less than 13 days after vaccination. The origin of the receptors is a man in his fifties or sixties who received an inactivated influenza vaccine. Each CDR3 is given with its conserved first and last residue. Each record gives: D gene, J gene, clone size, V gene, CDR3 DNA, CDR3 protein. The D gene is left open where the match is weak. Some rows have no size entry. The others give once, few or many, or a class for an expanded clone.

NA | TRBJ2-7 | many | TRBV5-1 | TGCGCCAGCAGCTTGATTCGGGGAGAGCAGTACTTC | CASSLIRGEQYF
NA | TRBJ2-7 | NA | TRBV27 | TGTGCCAGCGGAATTTTAGTGGGCGAGGGCGAGCAGTACTTC | CASGILVGEGEQYF
TRBD1 | TRBJ1-5 | NA | TRBV4-1 | TGCGCCAGCAGCCAAGGGACAGGGTTGGCCGTTCAGCCCCAGCATTTT | CASSQGTGLAVQPQHF
NA | TRBJ2-4 | few | TRBV4-2 | TGTGCCAGCAGCCAAGATTTACTAGCTGAAATACCTAGCGCCAAAAACATTCAGTACTTC | CASSQDLLAEIPSAKNIQYF
NA | TRBJ2-2 | NA | TRBV7-2 | TGTGCCAGCAGCTTACGACAGGCAAAGACCGGGGAGCTGTTTTTT | CASSLRQAKTGELFF
NA | TRBJ2-7 | NA | TRBV29-1 | TGCAGCGTTGGGGTCACAATCTACGAGCAGTACTTC | CSVGVTIYEQYF
NA | TRBJ1-1 | NA | TRBV3-1 | TGTGCCAGCAGCCCCAGAGAGAAACCGAACACTGAAGCTTTCTTT | CASSPREKPNTEAFF
TRBD1 | TRBJ1-5 | NA | TRBV19 | TGTGCCAGTAGTGGGTGGACAGGGGGAAATCAGCCCCAGCATTTT | CASSGWTGGNQPQHF
TRBD1 | TRBJ2-2 | many | TRBV7-2 | TGTGCCAGCAGCTTAGTAGGGGGCCCGAACACCGGGGAGCTGTTTTTT | CASSLVGGPNTGELFF
TRBD1 | TRBJ2-7 | few | TRBV28 | TGTGCCAGCAGAGGGGAGGGACAGGGCCTCTACGAGCAGTACTTC | CASRGEGQGLYEQYF
NA | TRBJ1-1 | few | TRBV6-2/TRBV6-3 | TGTGCCAGCAGTTACTCGGAACTGTACACTGAAGCTTTCTTT | CASSYSELYTEAFF
NA | TRBJ2-2 | few | TRBV3-1 | TGTGCCAGCAGCCAAGAAGGGACTTCGAACACCGGGGAGCTGTTTTTT | CASSQEGTSNTGELFF
NA | TRBJ1-5 | NA | TRBV20-1 | TGCAGTGCTCGGGACATTAACAATCAGCCCCAGCATTTT | CSARDINNQPQHF
NA | TRBJ2-1 | NA | TRBV19 | TGTGCCAGTAGTATACAGACGCTACCCTTAAATGAGCAGTTCTTC | CASSIQTLPLNEQFF
NA | TRBJ1-1 | many | TRBV29-1 | TGCAGCGCCGCCGGCCGACAGATGAACACTGAAGCTTTCTTT | CSAAGRQMNTEAFF
NA | TRBJ2-4 | few | TRBV7-2 | TGTGCCAGCAGCTTAGTTGAGGGCCGGAACATTCAGTACTTC | CASSLVEGRNIQYF
NA | TRBJ2-1 | many | TRBV27 | TGTGCCAGCAGTTACGGCACCTACAATGAGCAGTTCTTC | CASSYGTYNEQFF
TRBD2 | TRBJ2-7 | many | TRBV7-6 | TGTGCCAGCAGCCCGGGGACTAGCGGCACCTACGAGCAGTACTTC | CASSPGTSGTYEQYF
NA | TRBJ2-1 | few | TRBV24-1 | TGTGCCACCAGTGATTTGAGGGACCCGGCGGATGAGCAGTTCTTC | CATSDLRDPADEQFF
TRBD1 | TRBJ2-5 | NA | TRBV6-2/TRBV6-3 | TGTGCCAGCAGCTACGCCGGGACAGAGAAAGAGACCCAGTACTTC | CASSYAGTEKETQYF
NA | TRBJ2-1 | few | TRBV29-1 | TGCAGCGCAGAAGTAGGGTTGGTCTACAATGAGCAGTTCTTC | CSAEVGLVYNEQFF
TRBD2 | TRBJ2-7 | many | TRBV28 | TGTGCCAGCAGTTTATCCAGCGGGAGTTGGAACGAGCAGTACTTC | CASSLSSGSWNEQYF
NA | TRBJ2-7 | NA | TRBV10-3 | TGTGCCATCAGTGAGTCATCGATCACCTACGAGCAGTACTTC | CAISESSITYEQYF
NA | TRBJ2-2 | few | TRBV5-1 | TGCGCCAGCAGCTTGATGTCCGCAGCTCCGAACACCGGGGAGCTGTTTTTT | CASSLMSAAPNTGELFF